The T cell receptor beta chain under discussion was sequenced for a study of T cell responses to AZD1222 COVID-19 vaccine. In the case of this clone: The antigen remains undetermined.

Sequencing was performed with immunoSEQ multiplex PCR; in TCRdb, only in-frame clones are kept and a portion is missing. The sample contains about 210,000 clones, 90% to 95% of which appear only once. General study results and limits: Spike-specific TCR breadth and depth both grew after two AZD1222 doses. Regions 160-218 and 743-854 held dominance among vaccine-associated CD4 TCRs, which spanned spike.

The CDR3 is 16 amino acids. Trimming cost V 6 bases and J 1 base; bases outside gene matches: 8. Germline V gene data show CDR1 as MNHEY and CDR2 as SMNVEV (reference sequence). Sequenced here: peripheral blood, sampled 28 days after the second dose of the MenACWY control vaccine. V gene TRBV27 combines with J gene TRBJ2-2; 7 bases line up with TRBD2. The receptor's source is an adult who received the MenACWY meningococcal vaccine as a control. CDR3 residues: CASSRFWGGNTGELFF. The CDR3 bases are TGTGCCAGCAGCCGATTCTGGGGGGGGAACACCGGGGAGCTGTTTTTT.